Given below is one TCR beta chain in context. Primers used in a second PCR of roughly 6 to 12 cycles were a sample-barcoded 5' primer and a J-beta primer mix. TCRdb called the 5' RACE reads again in MiXCR, with one record for every CDR3 protein. Among hundreds of thousands of distinct CDR3 sequences listed, around 48% were seen once. This entry comes from a study of blood T cells in healthy people across ages. The sequencing sample was made of blood. This TCR derives from a woman aged 60 to 75 in good health.

The CDR3 spells CASRGQGNTYEQYF. The CDR3 DNA follows: TGTGCCAGCAGGGGACAGGGGAACACCTACGAGCAGTACTTC. The V call is TRBV28, the J call TRBJ2-7; 10 bases fit TRBD1. CDR3 size: 14 residues. V dropped 6 bases and J dropped 2; count of bases not matched to a gene: 4. The germline V gene encodes CDR1 MDHEN and CDR2 SYDVKM.